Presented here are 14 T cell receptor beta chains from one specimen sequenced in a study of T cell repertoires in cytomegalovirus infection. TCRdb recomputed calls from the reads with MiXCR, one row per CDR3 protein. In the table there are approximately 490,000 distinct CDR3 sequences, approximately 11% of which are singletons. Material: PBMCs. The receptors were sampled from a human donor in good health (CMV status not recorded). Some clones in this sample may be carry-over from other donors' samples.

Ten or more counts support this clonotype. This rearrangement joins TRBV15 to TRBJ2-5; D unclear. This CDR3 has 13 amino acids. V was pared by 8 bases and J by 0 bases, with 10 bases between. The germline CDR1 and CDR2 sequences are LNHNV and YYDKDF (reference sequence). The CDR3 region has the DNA TGTGCCACCGCAGCTCAGTACCAAGAGACCCAGTACTTC. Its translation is CATAAQYQETQYF. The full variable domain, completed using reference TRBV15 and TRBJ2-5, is DAMVIQNPRYQVTQFGKPVTLSCSQTLNHNVMYWYQQKSSQAPKLLFHYYDKDFNNEADTPDNFQSRRPNTSFCFLDIRSPGLGDTAMYLCATAAQYQETQYFGPGTRLLVL.

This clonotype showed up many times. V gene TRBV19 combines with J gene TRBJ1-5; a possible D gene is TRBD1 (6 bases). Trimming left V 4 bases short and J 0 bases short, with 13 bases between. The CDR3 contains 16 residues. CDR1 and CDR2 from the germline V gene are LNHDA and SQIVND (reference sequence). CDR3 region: CASSTLTGYSNQPQHF. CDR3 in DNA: TGTGCCAGTAGTACGTTGACAGGTTATAGCAATCAGCCCCAGCATTTT.

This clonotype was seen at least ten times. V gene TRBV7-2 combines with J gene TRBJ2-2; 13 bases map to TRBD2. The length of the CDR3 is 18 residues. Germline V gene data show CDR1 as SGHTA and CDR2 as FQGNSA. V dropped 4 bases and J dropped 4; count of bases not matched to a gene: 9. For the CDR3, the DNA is TGTGCCAGCAGCTCCCCGGGACTAGCGGGATGGATCACCGGGGAGCTGTTTTTT. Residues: CASSSPGLAGWITGELFF.

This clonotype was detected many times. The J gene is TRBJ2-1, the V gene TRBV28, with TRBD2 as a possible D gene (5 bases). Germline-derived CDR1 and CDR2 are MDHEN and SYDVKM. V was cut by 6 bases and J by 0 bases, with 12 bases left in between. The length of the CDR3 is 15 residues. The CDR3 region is CASRWARDSYNEQFF. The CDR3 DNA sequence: TGTGCCAGCAGATGGGCTCGGGACTCCTACAATGAGCAGTTCTTC.

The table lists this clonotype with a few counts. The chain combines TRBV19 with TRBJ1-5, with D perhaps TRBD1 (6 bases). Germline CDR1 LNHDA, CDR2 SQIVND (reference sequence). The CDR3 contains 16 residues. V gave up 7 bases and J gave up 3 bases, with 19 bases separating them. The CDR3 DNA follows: TGTGCCAGTACCCCTCCGGGACATCGCATCAATCAGCCCCAGCATTTT. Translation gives CASTPPGHRINQPQHF.

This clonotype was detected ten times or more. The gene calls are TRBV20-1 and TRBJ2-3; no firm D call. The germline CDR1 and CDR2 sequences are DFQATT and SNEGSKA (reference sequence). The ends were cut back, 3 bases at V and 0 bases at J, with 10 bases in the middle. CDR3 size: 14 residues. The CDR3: CSASRLYSTDTQYF. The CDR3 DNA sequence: TGCAGTGCTAGCCGCCTCTATAGCACAGATACGCAGTATTTT.

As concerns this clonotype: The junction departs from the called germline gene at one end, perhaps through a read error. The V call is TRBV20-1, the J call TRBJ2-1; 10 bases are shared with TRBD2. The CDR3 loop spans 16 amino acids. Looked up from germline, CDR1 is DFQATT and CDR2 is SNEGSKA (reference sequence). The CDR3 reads CSASGASGSVYNGQFF. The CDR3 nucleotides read TGCAGTGCTAGTGGGGCTAGCGGGAGCGTCTACAATGGGCAGTTCTTC.

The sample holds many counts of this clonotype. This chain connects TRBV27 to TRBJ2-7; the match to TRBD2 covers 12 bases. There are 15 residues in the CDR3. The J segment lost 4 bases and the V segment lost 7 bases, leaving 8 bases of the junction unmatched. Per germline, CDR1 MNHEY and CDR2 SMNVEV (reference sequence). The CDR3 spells CASTFLAGGGYEQYF. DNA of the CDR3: TGTGCCAGCACCTTTCTAGCGGGAGGGGGTTACGAGCAGTACTTC.

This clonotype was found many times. The CDR3 here is CSARLYRTGGKNIQYF. The CDR3 DNA reads TGCAGTGCTAGACTTTACCGGACAGGGGGCAAAAACATTCAGTACTTC. This sequence joins TRBV20-1 and TRBJ2-4, with 10 bases identical to TRBD1. CDR3 size: 16 residues. Germline V lookup: CDR1 DFQATT, CDR2 SNEGSKA (reference sequence). The V and J ends lost 2 bases and 3 bases, in that order; junction bases with no gene match: 7.

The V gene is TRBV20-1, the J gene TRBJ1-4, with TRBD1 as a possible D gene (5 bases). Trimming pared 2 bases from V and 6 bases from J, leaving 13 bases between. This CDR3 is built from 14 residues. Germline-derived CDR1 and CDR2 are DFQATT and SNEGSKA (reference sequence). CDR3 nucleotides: TGCAGTGCTAGAAGATCCGGGACGGATGAAAAACTGTTTTTT. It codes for CSARRSGTDEKLFF.

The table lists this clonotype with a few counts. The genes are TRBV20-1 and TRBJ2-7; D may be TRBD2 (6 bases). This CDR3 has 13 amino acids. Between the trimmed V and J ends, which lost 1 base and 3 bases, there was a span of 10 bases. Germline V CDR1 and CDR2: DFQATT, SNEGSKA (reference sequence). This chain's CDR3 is CSARGGTFYEQYF. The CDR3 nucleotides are TGCAGTGCTAGAGGCGGGACTTTCTACGAGCAGTACTTC.

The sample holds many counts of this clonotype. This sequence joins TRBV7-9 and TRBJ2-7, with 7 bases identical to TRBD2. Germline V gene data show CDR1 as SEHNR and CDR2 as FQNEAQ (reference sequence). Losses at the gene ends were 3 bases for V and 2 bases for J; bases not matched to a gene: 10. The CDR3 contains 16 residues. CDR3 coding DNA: TGTGCCAGCAGCTTTGCACTAGCGAGAGCCCCCTACGAGCAGTACTTC. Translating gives CASSFALARAPYEQYF.

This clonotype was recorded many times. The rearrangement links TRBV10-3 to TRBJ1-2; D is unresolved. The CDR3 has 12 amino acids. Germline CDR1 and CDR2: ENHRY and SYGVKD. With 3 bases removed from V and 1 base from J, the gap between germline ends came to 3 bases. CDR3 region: CAISDLNYGYTF. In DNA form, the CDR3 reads TGTGCCATCAGTGACCTTAACTATGGCTACACCTTC.

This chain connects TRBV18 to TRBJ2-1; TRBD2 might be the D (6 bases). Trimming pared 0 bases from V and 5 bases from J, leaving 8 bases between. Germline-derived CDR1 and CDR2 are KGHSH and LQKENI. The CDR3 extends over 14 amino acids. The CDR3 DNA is TGTGCCAGCTCACCACCGGGACTTAACAATGAGCAGTTCTTC. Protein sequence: CASSPPGLNNEQFF.